The T cell receptor (beta chain) under discussion was sequenced for a study of T cell responses to AZD1222 COVID-19 vaccine. The CDR3 loop spans 16 amino acids. The germline V gene has CDR1 SGHAT and CDR2 FQNNGV. The germline V and J ends were trimmed by 5 bases and 2 bases, with 15 bases remaining between them. The data were produced by immunoSEQ multiplex PCR, yet TCRdb's version contains in-frame clones alone and is incomplete. The table has 95,000 to 100,000 clones, more than 70% seen once; the top ten hold approximately 15%. Study-wide results and limits: Most donors were white British, females outnumbered males, and clonal diversity was possibly underestimated.

Notes on this clone: What it binds is not known.

The receptor comes from an adult who received the AZD1222 COVID-19 vaccine. The source was peripheral blood, collected 28 days after the second AZD1222 dose. The chain is built from TRBV11-2 and TRBJ2-2; the D is unclear. The CDR3 loop reads CASSGPGWRNTGELFF. The CDR3 DNA follows: TGTGCCAGCAGCGGCCCAGGTTGGCGCAACACCGGGGAGCTGTTTTTT. Complete variable domain (other parts from reference TRBV11-2 and TRBJ2-2): EAGVAQSPRYKIIEKRQSVAFWCNPISGHATLYWYQQILGQGPKLLIQFQNNGVVDDSQLPKDRFSAERLKGVDSTLKIQPAKLEDSAVYLCASSGPGWRNTGELFFGEGSRLTVL.